The 20 T cell receptor beta chains below all came from one sample that was sequenced in a study of identical twins. MiXCR, run by TCRdb on the 5' RACE reads, gives a single entry per CDR3 protein. The top ten clones hold about 0.98% of a sample with about 700,000 distinct CDR3 sequences, 8.5% to 9% of them seen once. Another study also made use of these data, one on yellow fever vaccine responses in identical twins.

Sequenced sample: PBMCs. Receptors were obtained from a woman younger than 30 in good health.

The genes are TRBV20-1 and TRBJ1-6; the D gene is possibly TRBD1 (5 bases). The germline CDR1 and CDR2 sequences are DFQATT and SNEGSKA (reference sequence). Trimming removed 6 bases at V and 9 bases at J, with 18 bases between. The CDR3 has 14 amino acids. The CDR3 DNA sequence: TGCAGTGCGGGTGGGGACGTAACGGCTTCACCCCTCCACTTT. Translation: CSAGGDVTASPLHF.

This clonotype was recorded at least ten times. V gene TRBV5-6 combines with J gene TRBJ2-2; TRBD1 is a possible D gene (6 bases). Between the trimmed V and J ends, which lost 2 bases and 4 bases, there was a span of 6 bases. CDR1 is SGHDT, CDR2 YYEEEE, per germline. This CDR3 is 13 amino acids long. CDR3 DNA sequence: TGTGCCAGCAGCTTCAGGGGCACCGGGGAGCTGTTTTTT. Amino acids: CASSFRGTGELFF.

This clonotype was observed a handful of times. This chain joins TRBV28 and TRBJ2-6; TRBD1 might be the D (6 bases). This CDR3 spans 19 amino acids. The germline gives CDR1 MDHEN, CDR2 SYDVKM. V gave up 6 bases and J gave up 0 bases, with 21 bases separating them. The CDR3 DNA follows: TGTGCCAGCAGCGCCTTGGACAGCCTTTATCTCTCTGGGGCCAACGTCCTGACTTTC. Translated, it gives CASSALDSLYLSGANVLTF.

Many counts were recorded for this clonotype. J is TRBJ1-5 and V is TRBV12-3 or TRBV12-4; tentative D call: TRBD1 (6 bases). V was trimmed by 2 bases and J by 2 bases, leaving 10 bases between them. The CDR3 is 15 amino acids. CDR3 nucleotides: TGTGCCAGCAGTTTAACAGGGCTGGGCAATCAGCCCCAGCATTTT. Protein: CASSLTGLGNQPQHF.

The chain carries TRBV12-3 or TRBV12-4 and TRBJ2-2; possibly TRBD1 for D (5 bases). V lost 8 bases and J lost 9, with 16 bases in between. CDR3 length: 13 residues. The CDR3 reads CASRLRSGRELFF. In nucleotides, the CDR3 is TGTGCCAGCCGCCTACGATCAGGGCGGGAGCTGTTTTTT.

This clonotype occurred many times. The rearrangement links TRBV11-3 to TRBJ2-2; D remains unclear. Trimming took off 0 bases at V and 1 base at J, with 6 bases between the two ends. Germline lookup yields CDR1 SGHNT and CDR2 YENEEA. This CDR3 has 15 residues. CDR3 loop: CASSLETVNTGELFF. CDR3 bases: TGTGCCAGCAGCTTAGAAACCGTGAACACCGGGGAGCTGTTTTTT.

The V call is TRBV7-6, the J call TRBJ2-6; D may be TRBD1 (5 bases). The germline V and J ends were trimmed by 6 bases and 2 bases, with 11 bases remaining between them. The CDR3 length is 15 residues. Per the germline V gene, CDR1 is SGHVS and CDR2 is FNYEAQ. CDR3 amino acids: CASSEQGAGANVLTF. DNA for the CDR3: TGTGCCAGCAGTGAGCAGGGTGCTGGGGCCAACGTCCTGACTTTC.

This clonotype was detected a few times. This chain joins TRBV5-1 and TRBJ2-6; 8 nucleotides agree with TRBD2. CDR3 length: 17 residues. From germline, CDR1 is SGHRS and CDR2 YFSETQ. The trim removed 0 bases at V and 0 bases at J, leaving 2 bases unmatched. The CDR3 DNA reads TGCGCCAGCAGCTTGGCCGGGAGGGTCTCTGGGGCCAACGTCCTGACTTTC. Its protein is CASSLAGRVSGANVLTF. The full variable domain, with the rest looked up from reference TRBV5-1 and TRBJ2-6, is KAGVTQTPRYLIKTRGQQVTLSCSPISGHRSVSWYQQTPGQGLQFLFEYFSETQRNKGNFPGRFSGRQFSNSRSEMNVSTLELGDSALYLCASSLAGRVSGANVLTFGAGSRLTVL.

V gene TRBV7-2 combines with J gene TRBJ2-1; D not certain. The CDR3 is 14 amino acids. The V gene lost 4 bases and the J gene lost 10 bases, with 17 bases spanning the gap. Looked up from germline, CDR1 is SGHTA and CDR2 is FQGNSA. This chain's CDR3 is CASSSSFQNREQFF. The CDR3 DNA sequence: TGTGCCAGCAGCTCCTCCTTCCAAAACCGGGAGCAGTTCTTC.

This clonotype has ten or more counts. The chain employs TRBV10-3 and TRBJ2-3; 9 positions agree with TRBD1. Germline loops: CDR1 ENHRY, CDR2 SYGVKD. The CDR3 has 14 amino acids. J gave up 0 bases and V 10 bases, and 5 bases lay outside the gene matches. The CDR3 here is CATGQGTSTDTQYF. The CDR3 DNA sequence: TGTGCCACCGGACAGGGGACTAGCACAGATACGCAGTATTTT.

This clonotype appeared a few times. The chain employs TRBV6-2 or TRBV6-3 and TRBJ2-1; D remains ambiguous. Germline loops: CDR1 MNHEY, CDR2 SVGEGT. V lost 0 bases and J 0 bases, leaving 6 bases between the germline ends. The CDR3 length is 15 residues. The CDR3 protein is CASSYSLRSYNEQFF. CDR3 sequence (DNA): TGTGCCAGCAGTTACTCTCTCCGCTCCTACAATGAGCAGTTCTTC.

This chain links TRBV27 with TRBJ1-2, with unresolved D. V was trimmed by 10 bases and J by 0 bases, leaving 18 bases between them. This CDR3 contains 15 residues. Germline loops: CDR1 MNHEY, CDR2 SMNVEV (reference sequence). CDR3 protein: CATISHPQANYGYTF. The CDR3 coding sequence is TGTGCCACCATTAGCCACCCTCAAGCTAACTATGGCTACACCTTC.

This clonotype was seen more than once but under ten times. CDR3 amino acids: CATSRDRVGGSYEQYF. CDR3 nucleotide sequence: TGTGCCACCAGCAGAGATCGGGTGGGAGGCTCCTACGAGCAGTACTTC. The chain employs TRBV15 and TRBJ2-7; tentative D call: TRBD2 (6 bases). Germline V gives CDR1 LNHNV, CDR2 YYDKDF (reference sequence). The V end lost 0 bases, the J end lost 0 bases, and 12 bases lay between the germline ends. The CDR3 is made up of 16 amino acids.

V usage is TRBV6-1 and J usage is TRBJ2-2; D unresolved. Germline values: CDR1 MNHNS, CDR2 SASEGT. CDR3 length: 15 residues. Trimming cost V 8 bases and J 7 bases, with 20 bases left between them. The DNA for the CDR3 is TGTGCCAGCCGACCTGGCTCCGTGGTGGTCGGGGAGCTGTTTTTT. As protein: CASRPGSVVVGELFF.

This clonotype was detected only a few times. The V call is TRBV5-1, the J call TRBJ1-6; no clear D gene. CDR3 size: 12 residues. Germline V lookup: CDR1 SGHRS, CDR2 YFSETQ. The V and J ends lost 7 bases and 10 bases respectively, with 12 bases between them. The CDR3 here is CASWPLTSPLHF. The CDR3 bases are TGCGCCAGCTGGCCCCTTACGTCACCCCTCCACTTT.

The chain couples TRBV6-5 to TRBJ1-5; D is unclear. Germline lookup yields CDR1 MNHEY and CDR2 SVGAGI. The CDR3 runs 13 residues. V was shortened by 2 bases and J by 5 bases, with 7 bases between the two germline ends. CDR3 sequence reads: CASSYQKHQPQHF. CDR3 coding DNA: TGTGCCAGCAGTTACCAAAAACATCAGCCCCAGCATTTT.

In its sample, this clonotype was seen many times. This chain links TRBV7-8 with TRBJ2-5, with 8 bases identical to TRBD1. The CDR3 extends over 14 amino acids. Unmatched junction bases numbered 6, after V lost 4 bases and J lost 5 bases. Germline loops: CDR1 SGHVS, CDR2 FQNEAQ. Here the CDR3 DNA reads TGTGCCAGCAGCTCTCCGGGACAGGCGGAGACCCAGTACTTC. It specifies CASSSPGQAETQYF. The full variable domain, with the rest looked up from reference TRBV7-8 and TRBJ2-5, is GAGVSQSPRYKVAKRGQDVALRCDPISGHVSLFWYQQALGQGPEFLTYFQNEAQLDKSGLPSDRFFAERPEGSVSTLKIQRTQQEDSAVYLCASSSPGQAETQYFGPGTRLLVL.

This clonotype was observed many times. The chain has TRBV9 and TRBJ2-7; 8 bases match TRBD1. Germline CDR1 reads SGDLS; CDR2 reads YYNGEE. This CDR3 region has 15 residues. After removal of 3 bases from V and 4 bases from J, the junction contained 9 bases not matched to a gene. Here the CDR3 reads CASSETGTGAYEQYF. The CDR3 nucleotides read TGTGCCAGCAGCGAAACCGGGACAGGCGCATACGAGCAGTACTTC.

This clonotype has only a few counts. V and J are TRBV11-1 and TRBJ2-3, with a weak D call TRBD1 (5 bases). The CDR3 covers 17 residues. Germline-derived CDR1 and CDR2 are SGHAT and FQDESV (reference sequence). V was trimmed by 5 bases and J by 0 bases, leaving 18 bases between them. The CDR3 reads CASSAGGHTSSTDTQYF. CDR3 coding DNA: TGTGCCAGCAGCGCAGGCGGACATACTTCTAGCACAGATACGCAGTATTTT. Supplemented by reference TRBV11-1 and TRBJ2-3, the full variable domain reads EAEVAQSPRYKITEKSQAVAFWCDPISGHATLYWYRQILGQGPELLVQFQDESVVDDSQLPKDRFSAERLKGVDSTLKIQPAELGDSAMYLCASSAGGHTSSTDTQYFGPGTRLTVL.

The table lists this clonotype with many counts. The CDR3 region has the DNA TGTGCCAGCCGGGATGAGAATAATGAAAAACTGTTTTTT. This gives the protein CASRDENNEKLFF. V gene TRBV7-9 combines with J gene TRBJ1-4; D ambiguous. Between the trimmed V and J ends, which lost 8 bases and 4 bases, there was a span of 11 bases. The CDR3 consists of 13 residues. Germline lookup yields CDR1 SEHNR and CDR2 FQNEAQ (reference sequence).